What follows describes a single TCR beta chain. The antigen remains undetermined. Assay: immunoSEQ multiplex PCR; the TCRdb copy retains only in-frame clones and omits some. In the table there are about 330,000 clones, roughly 89% of which are singletons. The data were obtained in a study of cytomegalovirus exposure and HLA in healthy donors. Study-wide results and caveats: The authors listed around 150 TCR beta chains as cytomegalovirus-associated.

The CDR3 loop spans 15 amino acids. V dropped 0 bases and J dropped 2 bases, with 9 bases sitting between them. Germline CDR1 LNHNV, CDR2 YYDKDF (reference sequence). The sequenced sample consisted of PBMCs. This TCR derives from a woman aged 18 to 35 in good health and CMV-seronegative. This chain joins TRBV15 and TRBJ2-3, with D possibly being TRBD1 (6 bases). For the CDR3, the DNA is TGTGCCACCAGCAGAGAAAGGGGGATCACAGATACGCAGTATTTT. Translated: CATSRERGITDTQYF.